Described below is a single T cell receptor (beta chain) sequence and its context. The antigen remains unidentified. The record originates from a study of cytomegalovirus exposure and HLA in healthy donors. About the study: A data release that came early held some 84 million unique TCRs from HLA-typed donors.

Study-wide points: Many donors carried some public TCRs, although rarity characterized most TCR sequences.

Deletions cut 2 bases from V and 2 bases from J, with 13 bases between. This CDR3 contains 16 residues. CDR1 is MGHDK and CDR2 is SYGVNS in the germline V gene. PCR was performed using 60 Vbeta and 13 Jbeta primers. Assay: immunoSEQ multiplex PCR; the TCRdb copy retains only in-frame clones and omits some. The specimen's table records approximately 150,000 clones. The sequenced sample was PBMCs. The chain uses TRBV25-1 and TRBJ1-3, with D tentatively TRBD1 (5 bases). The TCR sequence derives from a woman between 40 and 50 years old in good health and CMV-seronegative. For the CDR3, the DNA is TGTGCCAGCAGTGAAGGGGGAGGGAGAGCTGGAAACACCATATATTTT. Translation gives CASSEGGGRAGNTIYF.